This section outlines one TCR beta chain sequence together with its context. The antigen is not known. The sample originates from a study of cytomegalovirus exposure and HLA in healthy donors. PCR amplification relied on 60 Vbeta primers (plus 13 Jbeta primers). TCRdb's table, derived via immunoSEQ multiplex PCR, lists solely in-frame clones and lacks some. The sample has approximately 120,000 clones; over 75% are singletons. The germline CDR1 and CDR2 sequences are MDHEN and SYDVKM. The junction had 10 bases not matched to a gene; V was cut back by 4 bases and J by 12 bases. The CDR3 loop spans 14 amino acids. Regarding the study as a whole: Sequence variants that were highly shared formed a cluster that was likely a sequencing artifact.

The chain has TRBV28 and TRBJ1-5; 9 bases fit TRBD1. This receptor was taken from a man aged 40-49 years in good health and CMV-seropositive. The sample consisted of PBMCs. CDR3 sequence reads: CASSWLGQGQSQHF. For the CDR3, the DNA is TGTGCCAGCAGTTGGCTCGGACAGGGGCAAAGCCAGCATTTT.